This passage covers 18 T cell receptor beta chains from one sample sequenced in a study of human T cells and chemical hapten exposure. Indicated time point: patch test 2, 6 weeks after DPC sensitization. Treatment given: therapeutic diphenylcyclopropenone sensitization with weekly scalp DPC. TCRdb reprocessed the RACE reads via MiXCR and lists one record per CDR3 protein. Counted here are a few hundred thousand distinct CDR3 sequences, about 6% occurring once; the ten biggest clones make up 5% to 6%. The source material was whole blood, sampled in connection with sensitization to the hapten diphenylcyclopropenone (DPC). The source of these receptors is a young woman with alopecia areata. Some clones in this sample may be carry-over from other donors' samples.

Only a few counts were recorded for this clonotype. V usage is TRBV6-2 or TRBV6-3 and J usage is TRBJ2-1; a possible D gene is TRBD2 (5 bases). Germline values: CDR1 MNHEY, CDR2 SVGEGT. CDR3 length equals 16 residues. Trimming left V 6 bases short and J 4 bases short, with 19 bases between. Here the CDR3 DNA reads TGTGCCAGCAGCCGACCCTCCCGGGGTGGATACAATGAGCAGTTCTTC. Translation: CASSRPSRGGYNEQFF.

This chain links TRBV20-1 with TRBJ2-3; 10 bases are shared with TRBD2. J lost 0 bases, V lost 0 bases, and 3 bases had no gene match. This CDR3 is built from 16 residues. CDR1 is DFQATT and CDR2 is SNEGSKA in the germline V gene (reference sequence). DNA of the CDR3: TGCAGTGCTAGAGATGGGACTAGCGTTAGCACAGATACGCAGTATTTT. It encodes CSARDGTSVSTDTQYF.

In this sample, this clonotype turned up many times. The rearrangement uses TRBV20-1 and TRBJ1-4; perhaps TRBD1 as D (6 bases). The CDR3 has 13 amino acids. Germline CDR1 and CDR2: DFQATT and SNEGSKA (reference sequence). Trimming took 4 bases from V and 7 from J, leaving 13 bases between them. The CDR3 here is CSATGVFGEKLFF. The CDR3 nucleotides read TGCAGTGCTACAGGGGTATTCGGTGAAAAACTGTTTTTT.

This clonotype came up many times. This chain uses TRBV4-3 with TRBJ1-2; a weak D match, TRBD1 (5 bases). The CDR3 consists of 15 residues. Germline V gene data show CDR1 as LGHNA and CDR2 as YSLEER. The germline V and J ends were trimmed by 0 bases and 3 bases, with 11 bases remaining between them. Here the CDR3 DNA reads TGCGCCAGCAGCCAAGATCGGGCGGGGGACTATGGCTACACCTTC. Protein product: CASSQDRAGDYGYTF.

This chain connects TRBV12-3 or TRBV12-4 to TRBJ1-5, with no clear D. The CDR3 spans 14 residues. With 6 bases removed from V and 1 base from J, the gap between germline ends came to 10 bases. The CDR3 loop is CASSLVGSNQPQHF. Here the CDR3 DNA reads TGTGCCAGCAGCCTCGTAGGGAGCAATCAGCCCCAGCATTTT.

This clonotype was seen repeatedly, ten times or more. The V and J genes are TRBV5-6 and TRBJ1-6, with 9 bases lining up with TRBD1. This CDR3 contains 17 residues. V dropped 2 bases and J dropped 7; count of bases not matched to a gene: 10. Looked up from germline, CDR1 is SGHDT and CDR2 is YYEEEE. This chain's CDR3 is CASSLVTGGVRNSPLHF. The CDR3 DNA reads TGTGCCAGCAGCTTAGTTACAGGGGGCGTCCGGAATTCACCCCTCCACTTT. Full variable domain (outside the CDR3, taken from reference TRBV5-6 and TRBJ1-6): DAGVTQSPTHLIKTRGQQVTLRCSPKSGHDTVSWYQQALGQGPQFIFQYYEEEERQRGNFPDRFSGHQFPNYSSELNVNALLLGDSALYLCASSLVTGGVRNSPLHFGNGTRLTVT.

Ten or more counts support this clonotype. The chain has TRBV24-1 and TRBJ2-2; weak D call: TRBD2 (6 bases). The V gene lost 8 bases and the J gene lost 7 bases, with 13 bases spanning the gap. The germline V gene encodes CDR1 KGHDR and CDR2 SFDVKD. This CDR3 is 13 amino acids long. CDR3 amino acids: CATTGGSDGELFF. In nucleotides, the CDR3 is TGTGCCACCACCGGGGGAAGCGACGGGGAGCTGTTTTTT.

This clonotype was seen many times. The chain carries TRBV12-3 or TRBV12-4 and TRBJ1-2; tentative D call: TRBD1 (5 bases). Deletions cut 4 bases from V and 2 bases from J, with 20 bases between. The CDR3 covers 17 residues. CDR3 sequence reads: CASSWSGDRLLNYGYTF. CDR3 DNA sequence: TGTGCCAGCAGTTGGTCAGGCGACAGACTATTAAACTATGGCTACACCTTC.

This clonotype was seen a handful of times. The chain combines TRBV7-2 with TRBJ2-3; D remains unclear. With 5 bases removed from V and 8 bases from J, the gap between germline ends came to 17 bases. Germline V gives CDR1 SGHTA, CDR2 FQGNSA. This CDR3 is built from 14 residues. Here the CDR3 reads CASSNTLSGGTQYF. DNA of the CDR3: TGTGCCAGCAGCAACACACTTTCGGGCGGTACGCAGTATTTT. Supplemented by reference TRBV7-2 and TRBJ2-3, the full variable domain reads GAGVSQSPSNKVTEKGKDVELRCDPISGHTALYWYRQSLGQGLEFLIYFQGNSAPDKSGLPSDRFSAERTGGSVSTLTIQRTQQEDSAVYLCASSNTLSGGTQYFGPGTRLTVL.

In DNA form, the CDR3 reads TGTGCCAGCAGCACCATCAGCGGGGGGGCCACAGATACGCAGTATTTT. Translating it yields CASSTISGGATDTQYF. V gene TRBV7-9 combines with J gene TRBJ2-3; 10 nucleotides align to TRBD2. The CDR3 has 16 amino acids. Trimming removed 5 bases from V and 2 bases from J; junction bases left unmatched: 7. Germline loops: CDR1 SEHNR, CDR2 FQNEAQ (reference sequence).

The CDR3 region is CASNPGQGRNTIYF. The CDR3 DNA reads TGTGCCAGCAACCCAGGACAGGGAAGAAACACCATATATTTT. The rearrangement uses TRBV7-9 and TRBJ1-3, with 8 bases identical to TRBD1. This CDR3 contains 14 residues. Germline CDR1 and CDR2: SEHNR and FQNEAQ (reference sequence). V shed 7 bases and J 5 bases; nucleotides not matched to a gene: 7.

This clonotype was picked up many times. This chain connects TRBV12-5 to TRBJ2-6; no clear D gene. Trimming removed 7 bases from V and 1 base from J, with 5 bases in between. Germline values: CDR1 LGHNT, CDR2 FRNRAP. The CDR3 loop spans 13 amino acids. The CDR3, as DNA: TGTGCTAGTGCCCCTTCTGGGGCCAACGTCCTGACTTTC. Amino acid sequence: CASAPSGANVLTF.

This clonotype came up many times. The rearrangement joins TRBV6-5 to TRBJ2-7; 9 nucleotides line up with TRBD1. With 6 bases clipped from V and 6 bases from J, the junction kept 3 bases outside the gene matches. The CDR3 covers 12 residues. CDR1 and CDR2 (germline): MNHEY, SVGAGI. In nucleotides, the CDR3 is TGTGCCAGCAGACGACAGGGGGGCGAGCAGTACTTC. Amino acid sequence: CASRRQGGEQYF.

The chain recombines TRBV27 with TRBJ2-3; 7 nucleotides match TRBD1. Unmatched junction bases numbered 15, after V lost 6 bases and J lost 0 bases. This CDR3 spans 18 amino acids. The germline V gene encodes CDR1 MNHEY and CDR2 SMNVEV (reference sequence). This CDR3 reads CASSLAGTAVSSTDTQYF. The CDR3, as DNA: TGTGCCAGCAGCCTAGCCGGGACAGCCGTTTCTAGCACAGATACGCAGTATTTT.

The sample holds a few counts of this clonotype. This chain connects TRBV3-1 to TRBJ1-2; no definite D call. This CDR3 has 13 residues. V shed 1 base and J shed 4 bases, with 7 bases lying between them. Germline CDR1 LGHDT, CDR2 YNNKEL (reference sequence). The DNA of the CDR3 is TGTGCCAGCAGCCAAGGGACGACCTATGGCTACACCTTC. Protein sequence: CASSQGTTYGYTF.

The chain recombines TRBV12-3 or TRBV12-4 with TRBJ2-1; 8 bases line up with TRBD2. CDR3 size: 20 residues. With 2 bases clipped from V and 3 bases from J, the junction kept 18 bases outside the gene matches. CDR3 in amino acids: CASSLPPGGGSPLFYNEQFF. Here the CDR3 DNA reads TGTGCCAGCAGTTTACCCCCGGGCGGGGGGTCCCCCCTCTTCTACAATGAGCAGTTCTTC.

There are many counts of this clonotype. The V gene is TRBV12-3 or TRBV12-4, the J gene TRBJ1-2; 7 bases match TRBD1. V shed 10 bases and J 4 bases; nucleotides not matched to a gene: 12. This CDR3 has 14 amino acids. The CDR3 DNA reads TGTGCCATCCAGCGTGGAGGGGGCGGCTATGGCTACACCTTC. Protein: CAIQRGGGGYGYTF.

The chain employs TRBV5-1 and TRBJ2-2; 8 bases align to TRBD1. V lost 0 bases to trimming and J lost 0 bases; unmatched junction nucleotides: 1. CDR1 and CDR2 from the germline V gene are SGHRS and YFSETQ. The CDR3 is 16 residues long. CDR3 DNA sequence: TGCGCCAGCAGCTTGGTGACAGGGGCGAACACCGGGGAGCTGTTTTTT. Its translation: CASSLVTGANTGELFF.